The 25 T cell receptor beta chains in this list originate from one sample, sequenced in a study of Ad26.COV2.S vaccination and SARS-CoV-2 variants. Treatment of the sample: some 19 received Ad26.COV2.S at low or high dose, single or two shots; 5 received placebo; per-sample allocation not given. Sampling was performed 63 days after the first vaccine or placebo injection. Some clones are missing from TCRdb's copy, which holds only in-frame ones; the method was immunoSEQ multiplex PCR. The table lists about 680,000 clones, approximately 88% of them singletons. The sample here was peripheral blood, taken in a trial of Ad26.COV2.S vaccine versus placebo. These receptor sequences come from a person between 18 and 65 years old who received the Ad26.COV2.S COVID-19 vaccine or a placebo.

The chain couples TRBV4-2 to TRBJ2-2; D not certain. The CDR3 is 16 residues long. CDR1 is LGHNA, CDR2 YNFKEQ, per germline. Between the trimmed V and J ends, which lost 2 bases and 5 bases, there was a span of 15 bases. CDR3 in amino acids: CASSQHHRQATGELFF. The DNA for the CDR3 is TGTGCCAGCAGCCAACATCACCGCCAGGCGACCGGGGAGCTGTTTTTT.

The V gene is TRBV29-1, the J gene TRBJ2-3; 8 nucleotides align to TRBD2. The CDR3 runs to 15 residues. Germline V CDR1 and CDR2: SQVTM, ANQGSEA. V was pared by 3 bases and J by 2 bases, with 7 bases of the junction left unmatched. As DNA, the CDR3 is TGCAGCGTTGAGAGTCTAGCGGGCCTCACAGATACGCAGTATTTT. It yields the protein CSVESLAGLTDTQYF.

V is TRBV6-5 and J is TRBJ2-3; no definite D call. V was clipped by 3 bases and J by 2 bases, with 12 bases between them. This CDR3 spans 15 amino acids. Germline-derived CDR1 and CDR2 are MNHEY and SVGAGI. The chain's CDR3 is CASSYRRRLTDTQYF. CDR3 nucleotides: TGTGCCAGCAGTTATAGGCGACGCCTCACAGATACGCAGTATTTT.

V usage is TRBV19 and J usage is TRBJ2-7; weak D call: TRBD1 (6 bases). The CDR3 runs to 14 residues. Trimming left V 6 bases short and J 3 bases short, with 15 bases between. Looked up from germline, CDR1 is LNHDA and CDR2 is SQIVND (reference sequence). The CDR3 coding sequence is TGTGCCAGTAGCACCGGGACAAACCTCTACGAGCAGTACTTC. Protein product: CASSTGTNLYEQYF.

The chain uses TRBV27 and TRBJ2-7, with D hard to call. V was trimmed by 8 bases and J by 0 bases, leaving 11 bases between them. The CDR3 sequence is 13 residues long. Germline V gene lookup returns CDR1 MNHEY and CDR2 SMNVEV (reference sequence). The CDR3 here is CASGNVPSYEQYF. CDR3 sequence (DNA): TGTGCCAGCGGGAACGTCCCCTCCTACGAGCAGTACTTC.

CDR3 sequence (DNA): TGTGCCAGCAGCCGCCGGGACGGCGCTAACTATGGCTACACCTTC. It is translated as CASSRRDGANYGYTF. The chain employs TRBV5-4 and TRBJ1-2, with D possibly being TRBD1 (5 bases). The CDR3 contains 15 residues. Germline CDR1 is SGHNT and CDR2 is YYREEE (reference sequence). Deletions cut 4 bases from V and 0 bases from J, with 13 bases between. Variable domain in full (rest from reference TRBV5-4 and TRBJ1-2): ETGVTQSPTHLIKTRGQQVTLRCSSQSGHNTVSWYQQALGQGPQFIFQYYREEENGRGNFPPRFSGLQFPNYSSELNVNALELDDSALYLCASSRRDGANYGYTFGSGTRLTVV.

This clone was detected once. This rearrangement joins TRBV7-9 to TRBJ1-6; D call uncertain. Trimming removed 5 bases at V and 2 bases at J, with 13 bases between. CDR1 SEHNR and CDR2 FQNEAQ come from the germline V gene (reference sequence). This CDR3 is built from 16 residues. In nucleotides, the CDR3 is TGTGCCAGCAGCGCGGTTCCTACCACCTATAATTCACCCCTCCACTTT. Amino acids: CASSAVPTTYNSPLHF. The whole variable domain, filled in from reference TRBV7-9 and TRBJ1-6, reads DTGVSQNPRHKITKRGQNVTFRCDPISEHNRLYWYRQTLGQGPEFLTYFQNEAQLEKSRLLSDRFSAERPKGSFSTLEIQRTEQGDSAMYLCASSAVPTTYNSPLHFGNGTRLTVT.

The chain uses TRBV11-2 and TRBJ1-2; a weak D match, TRBD1 (5 bases). Germline V gene data show CDR1 as SGHAT and CDR2 as FQNNGV. The CDR3 runs to 14 residues. Trimming removed 1 base from V and 7 bases from J, with 13 bases in between. CDR3 region: CASSLVSQGIGYTF. CDR3 bases: TGTGCCAGCAGCTTAGTCTCCCAGGGCATTGGCTACACCTTC. The full variable domain, in which reference TRBV11-2 and TRBJ1-2 provide the parts outside the CDR3, is EAGVAQSPRYKIIEKRQSVAFWCNPISGHATLYWYQQILGQGPKLLIQFQNNGVVDDSQLPKDRFSAERLKGVDSTLKIQPAKLEDSAVYLCASSLVSQGIGYTFGSGTRLTVV.

This clone came up a few times. The chain is built from TRBV4-1 and TRBJ2-5; 7 bases match TRBD1. This CDR3 region has 15 residues. The J segment lost 3 bases and the V segment lost 1 base, leaving 5 bases of the junction unmatched. From germline, CDR1 is MGHRA and CDR2 YSYEKL. The CDR3 nucleotides are TGCGCCAGCAGCCAAGCCACTACAGGGGAAGAGACCCAGTACTTC. As protein: CASSQATTGEETQYF.

The chain recombines TRBV30 with TRBJ1-2, with D perhaps TRBD1 (5 bases). This CDR3 spans 13 amino acids. The germline V gene encodes CDR1 GTSNPN and CDR2 SVGIG (reference sequence). V was pared by 2 bases and J by 4 bases, with 11 bases between. Here the CDR3 DNA reads TGTGCCTGGAGTACCCCCGGGGCCTATGGCTACACCTTC. Its translation is CAWSTPGAYGYTF. Full variable domain (rest looked up from reference TRBV30 and TRBJ1-2): SQTIHQWPATLVQPVGSPLSLECTVEGTSNPNLYWYRQAAGRGLQLLFYSVGIGQISSEVPQNLSASRPQDRQFILSSKKLLLSDSGFYLCAWSTPGAYGYTFGSGTRLTVV.

This rearrangement joins TRBV5-4 to TRBJ2-6; no clear D. The V gene lost 7 bases and the J gene lost 4 bases, with 9 bases spanning the gap. CDR3 length: 13 residues. Germline CDR1 is SGHNT and CDR2 is YYREEE (reference sequence). This chain's CDR3 is CASSAAGANVLTF. As DNA, the CDR3 is TGTGCCAGCTCCGCCGCCGGGGCCAACGTCCTGACTTTC.

This clone was detected only a few times. An end of the junction differs from the germline gene, which may be a read error. CDR3 bases: TGTGCCAGCAGTCTGCCGGGACAGCAGTGGGATTTT. This translates into CASSLPGQQWDF. V gene TRBV2 combines with J gene TRBJ1-5; TRBD1 agrees at 7 bases. The CDR3 has 12 amino acids. Germline CDR1 is SNHLY and CDR2 is FYNNEI.

The V and J genes are TRBV18 and TRBJ2-7; no clear D gene. CDR3 length equals 14 residues. Trimming removed 2 bases at V and 7 bases at J, with 15 bases between. Germline CDR1 is KGHSH and CDR2 is LQKENI. Here the CDR3 reads CASSPLDPRLEQYF. DNA of the CDR3: TGTGCCAGCTCACCATTGGACCCCCGACTGGAGCAGTACTTC.

This chain joins TRBV12-3 or TRBV12-4 and TRBJ1-3; D may be TRBD1 (6 bases). The CDR3 has 13 residues. V was cut by 6 bases and J by 7 bases, with 13 bases left in between. CDR3 in amino acids: CASSYGQSNTIYF. The CDR3 DNA reads TGTGCCAGCAGCTACGGACAGTCCAACACCATATATTTT.

The V gene is TRBV7-2, the J gene TRBJ2-4; tentative D call: TRBD1 (5 bases). The ends were cut back, 4 bases at V and 8 bases at J, with 15 bases in the middle. CDR3 length equals 14 residues. Germline assignment: CDR1 SGHTA and CDR2 FQGNSA. The CDR3 is CASSSGPRAHIQYF. CDR3 nucleotides: TGTGCCAGCAGCTCCGGCCCCAGGGCACACATTCAGTACTTC. The entire variable domain, with the rest obtained from reference TRBV7-2 and TRBJ2-4, is as follows: GAGVSQSPSNKVTEKGKDVELRCDPISGHTALYWYRQSLGQGLEFLIYFQGNSAPDKSGLPSDRFSAERTGGSVSTLTIQRTQQEDSAVYLCASSSGPRAHIQYFGAGTRLSVL.

V gene TRBV7-9 combines with J gene TRBJ1-5; maybe TRBD1 (5 bases). The CDR3 runs to 14 residues. Trimming removed 5 bases at V and 7 bases at J, with 15 bases between. The germline gives CDR1 SEHNR, CDR2 FQNEAQ (reference sequence). CDR3: CASSRDSGQQPQHF. The CDR3 DNA reads TGTGCCAGCAGCAGAGACAGCGGGCAGCAGCCCCAGCATTTT.

The rearrangement uses TRBV5-1 and TRBJ2-2; D unresolved. Per germline, CDR1 SGHRS and CDR2 YFSETQ. V lost 0 bases and J lost 3, with 9 bases in between. The CDR3 totals 15 residues. The CDR3 DNA reads TGCGCCAGCAGCTTGGTAGAAAGGGACACCGGGGAGCTGTTTTTT. Protein: CASSLVERDTGELFF.

The chain has TRBV7-9 and TRBJ2-1; 10 positions match TRBD2. CDR1 is SEHNR, CDR2 FQNEAQ, per germline (reference sequence). This CDR3 region has 18 residues. The J segment lost 0 bases and the V segment lost 5 bases, leaving 10 bases of the junction unmatched. CDR3 residues: CASSPRSGRASSYNEQFF. The CDR3 DNA follows: TGTGCCAGCAGCCCCAGGAGCGGGAGGGCGAGCTCCTACAATGAGCAGTTCTTC.

The gene calls are TRBV12-1 and TRBJ2-2. TRBV12-1 is a listed pseudogene. CDR3 length equals 14 residues. DNA of the CDR3: TGTGCCAGCAGCTGTCCGGAGAACACCGGGGAGCTGTTTTTT. Protein: CASSCPENTGELFF.

The V and J genes are TRBV19 and TRBJ2-4; 7 bases agree with TRBD1. V lost 3 bases and J lost 1; bases outside the gene matches: 15. The germline V gene has CDR1 LNHDA and CDR2 SQIVND (reference sequence). This CDR3 comprises 19 residues. The CDR3 region is CASSMAGTATYAAKNIQYF. The CDR3 region has the DNA TGTGCCAGTAGTATGGCCGGGACAGCCACCTACGCCGCCAAAAACATTCAGTACTTC.

Concerning this clone: This sample includes further DNA sequences coding for the same CDR3. J is TRBJ2-1 and V is TRBV5-1; the match to TRBD2 covers 8 bases. CDR1 and CDR2 (germline): SGHRS, YFSETQ. This CDR3 contains 15 residues. The V gene end was trimmed by 4 bases and the J gene end by 3 bases; junction bases not matched to a gene: 6. The CDR3 region has the DNA TGCGCCAGCAGCCAAACTAGCGGAAGCTACAATGAGCAGTTCTTC. Protein: CASSQTSGSYNEQFF.

The chain is built from TRBV19 and TRBJ1-1; no clear D. Germline CDR1 and CDR2: LNHDA and SQIVND (reference sequence). The CDR3 has 12 amino acids. The germline V and J ends were trimmed by 8 bases and 7 bases, with 14 bases remaining between them. CDR3 residues: CASSRARNEAFF. The DNA for the CDR3 is TGTGCCAGTTCCCGGGCCAGAAATGAAGCTTTCTTT.

This rearrangement joins TRBV4-2 to TRBJ2-3; perhaps TRBD1 as D (6 bases). In germline, CDR1 is LGHNA, CDR2 YNFKEQ. The CDR3 length is 15 residues. Trimming removed 3 bases at V and 4 bases at J, with 14 bases between. The DNA of the CDR3 is TGTGCCAGCAGCCATGGAACAGGGCTACCAGATACGCAGTATTTT. It codes for CASSHGTGLPDTQYF.

The V call is TRBV5-1, the J call TRBJ2-7; TRBD2 aligns across 8 bases. V lost 4 bases and J lost 4; bases outside the gene matches: 7. The CDR3 extends over 14 amino acids. Germline V lookup: CDR1 SGHRS, CDR2 YFSETQ. The CDR3 nucleotides are TGCGCCAGCAGCCCAGCGGGAGCCACATACGAGCAGTACTTC. It specifies CASSPAGATYEQYF. Full variable domain (rest looked up from reference TRBV5-1 and TRBJ2-7): KAGVTQTPRYLIKTRGQQVTLSCSPISGHRSVSWYQQTPGQGLQFLFEYFSETQRNKGNFPGRFSGRQFSNSRSEMNVSTLELGDSALYLCASSPAGATYEQYFGPGTRLTVT.

V gene TRBV27 combines with J gene TRBJ2-3; 8 nucleotides agree with TRBD2. From germline, CDR1 is MNHEY and CDR2 SMNVEV (reference sequence). The V segment lost 4 bases and the J segment 4 bases; nucleotides outside the gene matches: 7. The CDR3 is 15 residues long. CDR3 sequence: CASSSGGGMADTQYF. The CDR3 region has the DNA TGTGCCAGCAGTTCCGGCGGGGGGATGGCAGATACGCAGTATTTT.